This T cell receptor (beta chain) was retrieved from a study of blood T cell repertoires in COVID-19. As for the study in general: Donors in the United States, Italy and Spain gave samples during acute or convalescent COVID-19. Sample material is recorded as cDNA or gDNA derived from T cells, B-cell-depleted T cells, or PBMCs.

Original processing methods: It was from reference gene primer amplification that nucleated cell counts were estimated. Sequenced by immunoSEQ multiplex PCR; TCRdb stores in-frame clones only, minus some. The DNA was the basis for D and trimming; V, J and clone size are from that table. The sample yields 110,000 or so clones, 70% to 90% seen once. Germline CDR1 KGHDR, CDR2 SFDVKD. The CDR3 runs to 16 residues. Trimming stripped 7 bases from V and 3 bases from J, with 18 bases between. The TCR was taken from a woman aged 70-85 years who had recovered from COVID-19. The sequenced sample was peripheral blood. V and J are TRBV24-1 and TRBJ2-1; perhaps TRBD2 as D (5 bases). The CDR3 loop reads CATSSSLARGYNEQFF. The CDR3, as DNA: TGTGCCACCAGCTCCTCTCTAGCCCGCGGCTACAATGAGCAGTTCTTC.